A selection of T cell receptor beta chains follows, all from one sample in a study of response to subunit inactivated influenza vaccine. TCRdb re-called the RT-PCR reads with MiXCR, one entry per CDR3 protein. The sample lists 500,000 to 550,000 distinct CDR3 sequences; 6% to 9% were seen once. The sequenced sample was PBMCs from blood, obtained around 2 years after vaccination. All receptors derive from a man in his fifties or sixties who received an inactivated influenza vaccine. Each CDR3 is given with its conserved first and last residue. A D gene is named only where the DNA matches it firmly.

cdr3_aa d_call v_call
CASSPVLAGAYNEQFF TRBD2 TRBV5-6
CASSLTPNDRDGEKLFF TRBD1 TRBV5-1
CASRRDGTNTEAFF NA TRBV6-1
CAISGTRLGQVSMVYEQYF TRBD1 TRBV10-3
CASSLVQGNYEQYF NA TRBV5-1
CASTLKQGVLDEQFF NA TRBV12-3/TRBV12-4
CASSLALPYEQYF NA TRBV12-3/TRBV12-4
CASSDGGSGNYGYTF NA TRBV2
CASSQSRGTGATGLDNEQFF NA TRBV23-1
CSVDRGAEAFF NA TRBV29-1
CASSPLRRGTYNEQFF NA TRBV12-3/TRBV12-4
CATSRDPGYEQYF NA TRBV15
CSAMTVTYEQYF NA TRBV20-1
CSAAPGGGNSYNEQFF NA TRBV20-1
CSVRDGTYNEQFF NA TRBV29-1
CASSYSGPTQETQYF NA TRBV6-5
CASMAGLGTDTQYF NA TRBV5-1
CASSLSGQGPNEQYF TRBD1 TRBV5-1
CASSFGRGGFGEQFF TRBD2 TRBV12-3/TRBV12-4
CASSLRPTYEQYF NA TRBV11-2
CASSPGLVGDTQYF TRBD2 TRBV11-3
CASSLASGRVRWETQYF TRBD2 TRBV7-2
CSARDPGWGTEAFF NA TRBV20-1
CASSHSVGFSGNTIYF NA TRBV9
CASSPQAVYNEQFF NA TRBV7-9
CASSPDFTGFIQYF NA TRBV6-1
CASAQGREQYF NA TRBV27
CASSLETRKADTQYF NA TRBV5-1
CASSVSGSYEQYF NA TRBV9
CASSQEQGHSGNTIYF NA TRBV4-2
CSVGQGRETQYF TRBD1 TRBV29-1